Each of the 27 T cell receptor beta chains below was sequenced from the same sample in a study of cytomegalovirus exposure and HLA in healthy donors. PCR was performed using 60 Vbeta and 13 Jbeta primers. Some clones are missing from TCRdb's copy, which holds only in-frame ones; the method was immunoSEQ multiplex PCR. Counted here are approximately 150,000 clones, roughly 86% occurring once; the ten biggest clones make up roughly 0.5%. The specimen sequenced was PBMCs. These receptors were collected from a woman in her thirties or forties in good health and CMV-seronegative.

The chain couples TRBV27 to TRBJ2-1, with a weak D call TRBD1 (5 bases). V was clipped by 8 bases and J by 7 bases, with 9 bases between them. This CDR3 spans 11 amino acids. Germline V gives CDR1 MNHEY, CDR2 SMNVEV (reference sequence). The CDR3 reads CASHDSNEQFF. DNA of the CDR3: TGTGCCAGCCATGACAGTAATGAGCAGTTCTTC.

The chain is built from TRBV19 and TRBJ2-5; 11 nucleotides agree with TRBD2. The CDR3 has 13 residues. With 3 bases clipped from V and 11 bases from J, the junction kept 5 bases outside the gene matches. CDR1 is LNHDA, CDR2 SQIVND, per germline (reference sequence). The CDR3 nucleotides are TGTGCCAGTAGTATGGGCCTAGCGGGAGGTCAGTACTTC. Translated, it gives CASSMGLAGGQYF.

This clone was recorded once. V and J are TRBV11-2 and TRBJ1-5; no firm D call. The germline gives CDR1 SGHAT, CDR2 FQNNGV. This CDR3 has 15 residues. Deletions cut 5 bases from V and 3 bases from J, with 14 bases between. The CDR3 nucleotides are TGTGCCAGCAGCGCAACTCCGGGAGTCAATCAGCCCCAGCATTTT. It translates to CASSATPGVNQPQHF.

The chain combines TRBV28 with TRBJ2-7, with 7 positions matching TRBD2. The germline gives CDR1 MDHEN, CDR2 SYDVKM. V shed 0 bases, J shed 6 bases, and the junction held 11 bases outside the gene matches. This CDR3 comprises 16 residues. The CDR3 coding sequence is TGTGCCAGCAGTTTATGGGGGATGTTAGCGGGTTCCGAGCAGTACTTC. Translated: CASSLWGMLAGSEQYF.

V is TRBV5-1 and J is TRBJ2-3, with D unclear. Germline-derived CDR1 and CDR2 are SGHRS and YFSETQ. V was clipped by 2 bases and J by 2 bases, with 9 bases between them. This CDR3 is built from 14 residues. The CDR3 nucleotides are TGCGCCAGCAGCTTAGCGATAATCACAGATACGCAGTATTTT. This translates into CASSLAIITDTQYF.

The chain recombines TRBV7-8 with TRBJ1-3, with unresolved D. Germline loops: CDR1 SGHVS, CDR2 FQNEAQ. V was cut by 5 bases and J by 4 bases, with 9 bases left in between. This CDR3 has 13 amino acids. Here the CDR3 DNA reads TGTGCCAGCAGCCCGAGACTGGGAAACACCATATATTTT. Translating gives CASSPRLGNTIYF.

The genes are TRBV10-3 and TRBJ2-3; 10 bases agree with TRBD2. There are 15 residues in the CDR3. The germline gives CDR1 ENHRY, CDR2 SYGVKD. The V and J ends lost 4 bases and 2 bases, in that order; junction bases with no gene match: 3. CDR3 sequence: CAISAGLAVTDTQYF. In DNA, the CDR3 is TGTGCCATCAGTGCTGGACTAGCGGTCACAGATACGCAGTATTTT.

For this clone: This same CDR3 is encoded by further DNA sequences in the sample. V and J are TRBV5-1 and TRBJ2-7; D uncertain. V shed 0 bases and J shed 2 bases, with 3 bases lying between them. CDR3 length equals 12 residues. Germline V gene data show CDR1 as SGHRS and CDR2 as YFSETQ. The DNA for the CDR3 is TGCGCCAGCAGCTTGGACACCTACGAGCAGTACTTC. This sequence encodes CASSLDTYEQYF.

This chain joins TRBV30 and TRBJ2-3; 12 bases agree with TRBD2. CDR1 and CDR2 (germline): GTSNPN, SVGIG (reference sequence). The CDR3 extends over 12 amino acids. Losses at the gene ends were 5 bases for V and 7 bases for J; bases not matched to a gene: 1. This chain's CDR3 is CAWGLAGNTQYF. The CDR3 bases are TGTGCCTGGGGACTAGCGGGAAATACGCAGTATTTT.

The chain employs TRBV5-4 and TRBJ2-6; the match to TRBD2 covers 10 bases. The junction had 7 bases not matched to a gene; V was cut back by 4 bases and J by 3 bases. The CDR3 is 17 amino acids. Germline V gene sequence: CDR1 SGHNT, CDR2 YYREEE (reference sequence). CDR3 in DNA: TGTGCCAGCAGCCGAGCGGGAGGGCCCGGTGGGGCCAACGTCCTGACTTTC. Protein: CASSRAGGPGGANVLTF.

This chain joins TRBV29-1 and TRBJ2-1, with 7 bases fitting TRBD2. Trimming removed 4 bases from V and 12 bases from J; junction bases left unmatched: 18. The CDR3 is 15 residues long. Germline assignment: CDR1 SQVTM and CDR2 ANQGSEA. This CDR3 is CSVVGEGEGVGGQFF. The CDR3 coding sequence is TGCAGCGTTGTAGGGGAGGGAGAGGGAGTGGGGGGGCAGTTCTTC.

The chain joins TRBV28 to TRBJ2-1; D is unclear. CDR1 is MDHEN and CDR2 is SYDVKM in the germline V gene. The V gene lost 5 bases and the J gene lost 3 bases, with 5 bases spanning the gap. There are 12 residues in the CDR3. The CDR3 loop is CASSLIYNEQFF. The CDR3 coding sequence is TGTGCCAGCAGTCTAATCTACAATGAGCAGTTCTTC.

The chain combines TRBV4-3 with TRBJ2-7; D is possibly TRBD2 (6 bases). Per the germline V gene, CDR1 is LGHNA and CDR2 is YSLEER. This CDR3 spans 19 amino acids. Trimming cost V 0 bases and J 3 bases, with 24 bases left between them. CDR3: CASSQEILIGSSSFYEQYF. As DNA, the CDR3 is TGCGCCAGCAGCCAAGAAATTTTAATCGGGAGTTCAAGTTTCTACGAGCAGTACTTC.

V is TRBV11-2 and J is TRBJ1-2; no reliable D call. Germline lookup yields CDR1 SGHAT and CDR2 FQNNGV. The CDR3 runs to 13 residues. V was clipped by 5 bases and J by 8 bases, with 15 bases between them. The CDR3 DNA is TGTGCCAGCAGCCCCGGGTCCCTTGGCGGCTACACCTTC. Its protein is CASSPGSLGGYTF. Supplemented by reference TRBV11-2 and TRBJ1-2, the full variable domain reads EAGVAQSPRYKIIEKRQSVAFWCNPISGHATLYWYQQILGQGPKLLIQFQNNGVVDDSQLPKDRFSAERLKGVDSTLKIQPAKLEDSAVYLCASSPGSLGGYTFGSGTRLTVV.

Comments on this clone: This sample also contains other DNA sequences that code for the same CDR3. CDR3: CASSQPHPDRPSSFPNYGYTF. The CDR3 nucleotides read TGCGCCAGCAGTCAGCCCCACCCCGACAGGCCTTCTTCTTTCCCTAACTATGGCTACACCTTC. The gene calls are TRBV23-1 and TRBJ1-2, with TRBD1 as a possible D gene (6 bases). TRBV23-1 is labeled an ORF, and its function is uncertain. The CDR3 has 21 residues. Trimming removed 3 bases from V and 0 bases from J, with 29 bases in between.

This chain connects TRBV6-5 to TRBJ2-1; 7 bases fit TRBD2. The ends lost 0 bases at V and 7 bases at J; junction bases unmatched: 6. Germline V gives CDR1 MNHEY, CDR2 SVGAGI. The CDR3 has 15 residues. The DNA of the CDR3 is TGTGCCAGCAGTTACTCGATGTGGGGGGGTAATGAGCAGTTCTTC. Translation: CASSYSMWGGNEQFF.

The chain joins TRBV27 to TRBJ2-7; tentatively, D is TRBD1 (5 bases). V lost 2 bases and J 0 bases, leaving 8 bases between the germline ends. The CDR3 totals 14 residues. Germline CDR1 and CDR2: MNHEY and SMNVEV (reference sequence). The DNA of the CDR3 is TGTGCCAGCAGTTTAGGGGCCTACTCCTACGAGCAGTACTTC. Translating it yields CASSLGAYSYEQYF.

The chain employs TRBV12-1 and TRBJ2-5; the DNA was not compared with TRBD2, the D call given in the table. TRBV12-1 is classified as a pseudogene. The CDR3 loop spans 12 amino acids. Here the CDR3 reads CATASGRETQYF. In nucleotides, the CDR3 is TGTGCCACCGCTAGCGGGAGAGAGACCCAGTACTTC.

V is TRBV5-1 and J is TRBJ2-3; weak D call: TRBD1 (5 bases). Per the germline V gene, CDR1 is SGHRS and CDR2 is YFSETQ. This CDR3 comprises 14 residues. V was shortened by 0 bases and J by 2 bases, with 7 bases between the two germline ends. CDR3 in amino acids: CASSLETATDTQYF. CDR3 sequence (DNA): TGCGCCAGCAGCTTGGAGACAGCCACAGATACGCAGTATTTT.

The genes are TRBV10-3 and TRBJ2-1; 13 nucleotides align to TRBD2. Germline CDR1 reads ENHRY; CDR2 reads SYGVKD. The V segment lost 6 bases and the J segment 6 bases; nucleotides outside the gene matches: 2. The CDR3 is 14 amino acids. CDR3 in amino acids: CAIRLAGGGNEQFF. The CDR3 DNA sequence: TGTGCCATCAGACTAGCGGGAGGGGGCAATGAGCAGTTCTTC.

This chain links TRBV7-9 with TRBJ2-5; TRBD1 is a possible D gene (5 bases). V was clipped by 5 bases and J by 5 bases, with 9 bases between them. CDR3 length: 12 amino acids. Germline V gene lookup returns CDR1 SEHNR and CDR2 FQNEAQ (reference sequence). CDR3 residues: CASSDSWETQYF. The DNA of the CDR3 is TGTGCCAGCAGCGACAGTTGGGAGACCCAGTACTTC.

CDR3: CASSSVGLAGEIGYNEQFF. The CDR3 nucleotides are TGTGCCAGCAGCTCAGTGGGCTTAGCGGGAGAAATCGGTTACAATGAGCAGTTCTTC. V and J are TRBV5-6 and TRBJ2-1; the match to TRBD2 covers 9 bases. With 3 bases clipped from V and 4 bases from J, the junction kept 17 bases outside the gene matches. The CDR3 has 19 amino acids. CDR1 and CDR2 (germline): SGHDT, YYEEEE.

The chain recombines TRBV5-4 with TRBJ2-2, with 8 bases identical to TRBD2. This CDR3 has 16 residues. Germline V gene data show CDR1 as SGHNT and CDR2 as YYREEE (reference sequence). V shed 0 bases, J shed 3 bases, and the junction held 4 bases outside the gene matches. The CDR3 protein is CASSLALAGHTGELFF. For the CDR3, the DNA is TGTGCCAGCAGCTTGGCGCTAGCGGGTCACACCGGGGAGCTGTTTTTT.

The chain combines TRBV29-1 with TRBJ2-7; the match to TRBD2 covers 11 bases. V was pared by 3 bases and J by 1 base, with 8 bases of the junction left unmatched. CDR3 size: 16 residues. Per germline, CDR1 SQVTM and CDR2 ANQGSEA. As DNA, the CDR3 is TGCAGCGTTGACGGGATAACTAGCGGGAGTTCCTACGAGCAGTACTTC. It translates to CSVDGITSGSSYEQYF.

V is TRBV7-6 and J is TRBJ2-6; 14 positions agree with TRBD2. The V gene's germline CDR1 is SGHVS and CDR2 FNYEAQ. Unmatched junction bases numbered 4, after V lost 5 bases and J lost 1 base. The CDR3 totals 18 residues. The CDR3 spells CASSPGLAGGSGANVLTF. CDR3 bases: TGTGCCAGCAGCCCAGGACTAGCGGGAGGTTCTGGGGCCAACGTCCTGACTTTC.

This sequence joins TRBV9 and TRBJ1-2; 7 bases map to TRBD1. The junction had 16 bases not matched to a gene; V was cut back by 0 bases and J by 8 bases. The CDR3 runs 17 residues. Germline lookup yields CDR1 SGDLS and CDR2 YYNGEE. The CDR3 bases are TGTGCCAGCAGCGTAGACGGATGGGGACAGCTAACGGGCGGCTACACCTTC. Translating it yields CASSVDGWGQLTGGYTF. Drawing the rest from reference TRBV9 and TRBJ1-2, the complete variable domain is DSGVTQTPKHLITATGQRVTLRCSPRSGDLSVYWYQQSLDQGLQFLIQYYNGEERAKGNILERFSAQQFPDLHSELNLSSLELGDSALYFCASSVDGWGQLTGGYTFGSGTRLTVV.

This clone showed up just once. The V gene is TRBV7-2, the J gene TRBJ2-1; the D gene is possibly TRBD2 (5 bases). CDR1 SGHTA and CDR2 FQGNSA come from the germline V gene. Trimming stripped 0 bases from V and 6 bases from J, with 12 bases between. CDR3 length equals 15 residues. This CDR3 reads CASSLAILLVNEQFF. The CDR3 DNA is TGTGCCAGCAGCTTAGCCATACTACTAGTCAATGAGCAGTTCTTC.